This T cell receptor beta chain was recorded in a study of T cells after yellow fever vaccination. This CDR3 region has 15 residues. The V gene lost 0 bases and the J gene lost 6 bases, with 15 bases spanning the gap. CDR1 is SGHNT, CDR2 YYREEE, per germline (reference sequence). MiXCR, run by TCRdb on the 5' RACE reads, gives a single entry per CDR3 protein. The sample yields just over 250,000 distinct CDR3 sequences, roughly 5.2% seen once. This clonotype was counted only a few times. This TCR derives from a man in his late teens or twenties who received the YFV17D yellow fever vaccine. The chain is built from TRBV5-4 and TRBJ1-1; D is possibly TRBD1 (5 bases). The sample in question was CD4+ T cells sorted from PBMCs, obtained on the day of the yellow fever booster vaccination. CDR3 in DNA: TGTGCCAGCAGCTTGGGGGGCGCTCATCAAGCTGAAGCTTTCTTT. This sequence encodes CASSLGGAHQAEAFF. The full variable domain, rest sourced from reference TRBV5-4 and TRBJ1-1, is ETGVTQSPTHLIKTRGQQVTLRCSSQSGHNTVSWYQQALGQGPQFIFQYYREEENGRGNFPPRFSGLQFPNYSSELNVNALELDDSALYLCASSLGGAHQAEAFFGQGTRLTVV.